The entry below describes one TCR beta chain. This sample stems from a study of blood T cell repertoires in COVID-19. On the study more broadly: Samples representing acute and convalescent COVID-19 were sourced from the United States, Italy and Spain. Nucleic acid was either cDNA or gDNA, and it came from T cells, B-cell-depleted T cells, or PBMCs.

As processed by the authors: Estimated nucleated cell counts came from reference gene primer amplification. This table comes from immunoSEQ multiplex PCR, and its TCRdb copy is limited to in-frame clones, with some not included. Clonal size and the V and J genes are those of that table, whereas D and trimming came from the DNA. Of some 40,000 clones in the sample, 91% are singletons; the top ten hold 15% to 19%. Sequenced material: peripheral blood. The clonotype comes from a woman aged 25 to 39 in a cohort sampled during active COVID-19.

The CDR3 DNA reads as TGTGCCAGCAGTTGGACAGGGGGTCCGGAAAAACTGTTTTTT. This encodes CASSWTGGPEKLFF. The chain combines TRBV6-5 with TRBJ1-4; 10 nucleotides line up with TRBD1. The CDR3 is 14 amino acids. Germline V gives CDR1 MNHEY, CDR2 SVGAGI. The ends lost 4 bases at V and 8 bases at J; junction bases unmatched: 4.